The T cell receptor (beta chain) under discussion was sequenced for a study of beta chain features in type 1 diabetes. Investigators reverse transcribed all isolated RNA, so they sequenced expressed TCRB transcripts. The repertoire was sequenced with immunoSEQ multiplex PCR; TCRdb's copy has only in-frame clones and lacks some. This sample has 150,000 to 200,000 clones, with 50% to 70% found just once. Regarding the study as a whole: Type 1 diabetes patients had TCRB CDR3s that were shorter (moderately but significantly so) in all four CD4+ subsets.

Points on this clone: Its antigen is unknown.

CDR3 length: 20 amino acids. With V trimmed by 3 bases and J by 0 bases, 9 bases remained unmatched. Germline-derived CDR1 and CDR2 are SGDLS and YYNGEE. The sample consisted of naive CD4+ T cells from blood. The TCR comes from a young man with type 1 diabetes. The chain links TRBV9 to TRBJ2-1; TRBD2 agrees at 16 bases. DNA of the CDR3: TGTGCCAGCAGCGACCAACCGGGACTAGCGGGGGGGAGCTCCTACAATGAGCAGTTCTTC. Residues: CASSDQPGLAGGSSYNEQFF.